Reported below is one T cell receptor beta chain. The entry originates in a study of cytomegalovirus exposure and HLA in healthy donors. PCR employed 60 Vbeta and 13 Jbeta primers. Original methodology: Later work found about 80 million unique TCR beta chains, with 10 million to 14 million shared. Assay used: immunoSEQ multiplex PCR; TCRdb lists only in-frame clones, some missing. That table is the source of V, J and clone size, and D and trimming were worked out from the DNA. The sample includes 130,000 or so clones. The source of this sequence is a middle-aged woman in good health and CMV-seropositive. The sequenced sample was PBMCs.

In DNA form, the CDR3 reads TGCGCCAGCAGCCAAACACCGGGACTAGACACCGGGGAGCTGTTTTTT. This codes for CASSQTPGLDTGELFF. The chain uses TRBV4-3 and TRBJ2-2; TRBD2 aligns across 8 bases. Germline loops: CDR1 LGHNA, CDR2 YSLEER. This CDR3 is 16 amino acids long. The V and J ends lost 2 bases and 3 bases, in that order; junction bases with no gene match: 5.